Reported below is one TCR beta chain. The antigen is undetermined. This sample was included in a study of yellow fever vaccine responses in identical twins. TCRdb independently ran MiXCR on the RT-PCR reads; one entry per CDR3 protein. Of approximately 9,700 distinct CDR3 sequences detected, over 80% appear once; the ten largest clones hold under 2.5%. Overall study results and limits: Reported findings indicate that twins' vaccine T cell responses seemed partially convergent, partially personalized.

This receptor was taken from a woman under 30 who received the yellow fever vaccine. The source was T cells from blood (PBMCs), unsorted or a sorted subset (not recorded which), collected before or after yellow fever vaccination (not recorded which).

The CDR3 here is CASSQFDGTYEQYF. CDR3 nucleotide sequence: TGTGCCAGCAGCCAGTTCGACGGGACCTACGAGCAGTACTTC. The chain recombines TRBV7-6 with TRBJ2-7, with a tentative D call TRBD2 (5 bases). V was shortened by 5 bases and J by 2 bases, with 13 bases between the two germline ends. Germline values: CDR1 SGHVS, CDR2 FNYEAQ. The CDR3 is 14 amino acids.